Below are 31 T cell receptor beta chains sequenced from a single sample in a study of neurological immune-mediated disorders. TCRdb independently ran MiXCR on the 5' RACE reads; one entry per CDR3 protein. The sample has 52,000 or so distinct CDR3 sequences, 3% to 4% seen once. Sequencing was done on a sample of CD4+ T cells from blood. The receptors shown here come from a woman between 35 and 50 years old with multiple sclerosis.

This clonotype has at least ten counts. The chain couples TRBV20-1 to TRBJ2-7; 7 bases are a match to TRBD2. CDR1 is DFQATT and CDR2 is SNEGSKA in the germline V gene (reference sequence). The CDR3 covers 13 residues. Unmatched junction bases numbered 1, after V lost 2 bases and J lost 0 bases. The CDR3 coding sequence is TGCAGTGCTAGACCTAGCGGCTCCTACGAGCAGTACTTC. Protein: CSARPSGSYEQYF.

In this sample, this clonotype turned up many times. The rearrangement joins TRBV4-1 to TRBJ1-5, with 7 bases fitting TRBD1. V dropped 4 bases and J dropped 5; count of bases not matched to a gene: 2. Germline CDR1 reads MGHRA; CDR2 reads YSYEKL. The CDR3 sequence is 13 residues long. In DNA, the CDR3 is TGCGCCAGCAGCCGACAGGGACATCAGCCCCAGCATTTT. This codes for CASSRQGHQPQHF.

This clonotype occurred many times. CDR3 sequence: CASSLEGRRPDTQYF. CDR3 DNA sequence: TGTGCCAGCAGCTTAGAGGGACGCAGGCCAGATACGCAGTATTTT. The chain couples TRBV7-2 to TRBJ2-3; D could derive from TRBD1 or TRBD2 (5 bases each). This CDR3 is built from 15 residues. V gave up 1 base and J gave up 4 bases, with 12 bases separating them. Germline CDR1 and CDR2: SGHTA and FQGNSA.

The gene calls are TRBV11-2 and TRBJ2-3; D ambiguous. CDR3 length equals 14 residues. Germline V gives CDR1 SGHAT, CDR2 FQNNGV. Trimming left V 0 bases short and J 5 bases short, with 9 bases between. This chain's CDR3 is CASSLEVAGDTQYF. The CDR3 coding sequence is TGTGCCAGCAGCTTAGAGGTAGCCGGAGATACGCAGTATTTT.

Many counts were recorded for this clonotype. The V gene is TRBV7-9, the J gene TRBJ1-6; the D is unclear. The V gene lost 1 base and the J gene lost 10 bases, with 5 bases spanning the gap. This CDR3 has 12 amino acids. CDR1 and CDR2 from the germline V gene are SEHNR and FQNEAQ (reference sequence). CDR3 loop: CASSLEASPLHF. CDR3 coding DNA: TGTGCCAGCAGCTTAGAGGCGTCACCCCTCCACTTT.

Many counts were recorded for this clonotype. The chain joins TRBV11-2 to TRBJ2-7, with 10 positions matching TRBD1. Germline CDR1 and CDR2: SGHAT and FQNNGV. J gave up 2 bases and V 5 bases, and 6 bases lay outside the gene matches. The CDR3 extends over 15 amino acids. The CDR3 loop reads CASSVGQGGTYEQYF. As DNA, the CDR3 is TGTGCCAGCAGCGTAGGACAGGGGGGAACCTACGAGCAGTACTTC.

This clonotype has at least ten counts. The CDR3 DNA follows: TGCGCCAGCAGCTTAGGACCGAATAATTCACCCCTCCACTTT. Protein: CASSLGPNNSPLHF. The V and J genes are TRBV5-1 and TRBJ1-6; D uncertain. Trimming shortened V by 2 bases and J by 5 bases, and 8 bases separated the two germline ends. Germline CDR1 and CDR2: SGHRS and YFSETQ. The CDR3 totals 14 residues.

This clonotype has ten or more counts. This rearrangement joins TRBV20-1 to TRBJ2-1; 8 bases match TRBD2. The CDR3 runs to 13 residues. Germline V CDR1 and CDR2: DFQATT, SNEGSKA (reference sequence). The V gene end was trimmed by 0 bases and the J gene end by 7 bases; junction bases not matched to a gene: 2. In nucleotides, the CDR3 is TGCAGTGCTAGAGAGGTAGCGGGGAATGAGCAGTTCTTC. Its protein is CSAREVAGNEQFF.

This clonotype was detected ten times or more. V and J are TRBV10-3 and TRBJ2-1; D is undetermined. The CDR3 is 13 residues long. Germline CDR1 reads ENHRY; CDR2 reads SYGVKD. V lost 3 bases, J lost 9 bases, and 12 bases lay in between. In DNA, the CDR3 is TGTGCCATCAGTGATCCCGGTTCGCCTGAGCAGTTCTTC. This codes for CAISDPGSPEQFF.

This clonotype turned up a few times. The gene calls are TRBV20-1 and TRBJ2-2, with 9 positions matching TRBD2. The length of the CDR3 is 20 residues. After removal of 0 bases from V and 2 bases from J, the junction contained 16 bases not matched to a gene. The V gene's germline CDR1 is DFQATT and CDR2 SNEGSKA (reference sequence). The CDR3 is CSARDISPAGGGDNTGELFF. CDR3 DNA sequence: TGCAGTGCTAGAGATATCTCGCCGGCGGGCGGGGGGGACAACACCGGGGAGCTGTTTTTT.

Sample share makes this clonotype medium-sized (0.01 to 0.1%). The CDR3 sequence: CSARRDTNSPLHF. The CDR3 bases are TGCAGTGCTAGGCGGGACACTAATTCACCCCTCCACTTT. The chain employs TRBV20-1 and TRBJ1-6; possible D gene TRBD1, 6 bases. V gave up 3 bases and J gave up 6 bases, with 9 bases separating them. The CDR3 runs 13 residues. Germline V gives CDR1 DFQATT, CDR2 SNEGSKA (reference sequence).

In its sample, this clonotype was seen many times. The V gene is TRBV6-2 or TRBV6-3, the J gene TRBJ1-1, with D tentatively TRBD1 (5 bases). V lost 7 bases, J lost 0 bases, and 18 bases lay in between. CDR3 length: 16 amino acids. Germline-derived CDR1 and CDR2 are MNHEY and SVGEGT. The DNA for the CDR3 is TGTGCCAGCACGCTAGAGGTGCACAGGCTGAACACTGAAGCTTTCTTT. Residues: CASTLEVHRLNTEAFF.

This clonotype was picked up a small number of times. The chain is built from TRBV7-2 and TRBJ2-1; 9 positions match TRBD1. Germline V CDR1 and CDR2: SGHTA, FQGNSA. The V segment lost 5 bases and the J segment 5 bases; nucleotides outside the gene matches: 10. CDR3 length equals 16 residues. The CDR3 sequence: CASSRRGTGLDNEQFF. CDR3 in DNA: TGTGCCAGCAGCCGTCGGGGGACAGGGCTTGACAATGAGCAGTTCTTC.

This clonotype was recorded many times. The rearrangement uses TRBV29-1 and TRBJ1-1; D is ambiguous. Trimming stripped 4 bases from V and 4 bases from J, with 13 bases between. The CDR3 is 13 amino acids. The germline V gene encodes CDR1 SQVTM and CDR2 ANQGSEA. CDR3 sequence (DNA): TGCAGCGTTGTGTCGGGGATCAGCACTGAAGCTTTCTTT. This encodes CSVVSGISTEAFF.

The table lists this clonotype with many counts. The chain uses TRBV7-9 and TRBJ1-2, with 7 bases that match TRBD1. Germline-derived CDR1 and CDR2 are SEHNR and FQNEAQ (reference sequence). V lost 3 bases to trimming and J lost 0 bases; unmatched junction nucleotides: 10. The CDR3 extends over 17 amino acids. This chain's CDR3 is CASSFRGRDRTNYGYTF. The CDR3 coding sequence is TGTGCCAGCAGCTTCCGAGGGCGGGACAGAACTAACTATGGCTACACCTTC. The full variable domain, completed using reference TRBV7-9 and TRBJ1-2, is DTGVSQNPRHKITKRGQNVTFRCDPISEHNRLYWYRQTLGQGPEFLTYFQNEAQLEKSRLLSDRFSAERPKGSFSTLEIQRTEQGDSAMYLCASSFRGRDRTNYGYTFGSGTRLTVV.

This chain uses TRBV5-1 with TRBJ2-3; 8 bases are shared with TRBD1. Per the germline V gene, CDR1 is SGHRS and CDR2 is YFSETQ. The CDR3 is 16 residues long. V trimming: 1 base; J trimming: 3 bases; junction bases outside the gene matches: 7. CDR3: CASSLLAGGPTDTQYF. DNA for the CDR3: TGCGCCAGCAGCTTGCTGGCAGGGGGCCCTACAGATACGCAGTATTTT.

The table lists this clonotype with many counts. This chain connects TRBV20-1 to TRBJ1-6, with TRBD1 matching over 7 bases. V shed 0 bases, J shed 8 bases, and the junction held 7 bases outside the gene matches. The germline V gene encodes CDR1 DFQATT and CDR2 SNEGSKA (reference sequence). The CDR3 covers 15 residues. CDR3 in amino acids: CSARDSGQLDSPLHF. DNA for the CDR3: TGCAGTGCTAGAGATTCGGGACAGCTAGATTCACCCCTCCACTTT.

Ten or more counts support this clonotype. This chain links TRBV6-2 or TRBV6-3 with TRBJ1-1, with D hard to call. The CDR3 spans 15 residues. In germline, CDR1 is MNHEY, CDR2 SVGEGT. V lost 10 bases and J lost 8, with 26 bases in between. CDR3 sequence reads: CAIRTRLGPGLEAFF. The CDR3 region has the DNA TGTGCCATCCGAACTCGTCTTGGACCGGGATTGGAAGCTTTCTTT.

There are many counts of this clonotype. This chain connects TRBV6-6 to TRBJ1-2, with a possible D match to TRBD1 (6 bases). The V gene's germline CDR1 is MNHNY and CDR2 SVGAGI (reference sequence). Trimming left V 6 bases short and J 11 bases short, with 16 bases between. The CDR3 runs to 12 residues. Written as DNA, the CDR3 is TGTGCCAGCAGCCCCGGACAGATTACTTACACCTTC. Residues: CASSPGQITYTF.

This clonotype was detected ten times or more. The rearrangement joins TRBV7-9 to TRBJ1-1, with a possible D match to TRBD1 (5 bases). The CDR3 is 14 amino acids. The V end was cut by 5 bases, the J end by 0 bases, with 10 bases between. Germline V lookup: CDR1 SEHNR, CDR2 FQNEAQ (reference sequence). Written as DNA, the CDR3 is TGTGCCAGCAGCGGAGGGGCAGTGAACACTGAAGCTTTCTTT. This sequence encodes CASSGGAVNTEAFF.

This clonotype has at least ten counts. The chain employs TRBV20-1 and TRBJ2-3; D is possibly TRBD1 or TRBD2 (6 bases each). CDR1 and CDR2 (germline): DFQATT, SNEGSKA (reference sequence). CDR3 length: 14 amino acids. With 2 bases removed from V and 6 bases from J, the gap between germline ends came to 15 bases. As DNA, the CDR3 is TGCAGTGCTAGAAGTGTGGGGGGCCCCGATACGCAGTATTTT. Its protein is CSARSVGGPDTQYF.

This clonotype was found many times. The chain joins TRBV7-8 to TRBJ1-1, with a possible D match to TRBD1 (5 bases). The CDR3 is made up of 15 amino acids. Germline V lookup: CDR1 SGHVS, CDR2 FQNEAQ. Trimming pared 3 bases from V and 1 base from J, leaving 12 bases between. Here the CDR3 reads CASSFFSGPNTEAFF. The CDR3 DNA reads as TGTGCCAGCAGCTTCTTTTCGGGGCCGAACACTGAAGCTTTCTTT.

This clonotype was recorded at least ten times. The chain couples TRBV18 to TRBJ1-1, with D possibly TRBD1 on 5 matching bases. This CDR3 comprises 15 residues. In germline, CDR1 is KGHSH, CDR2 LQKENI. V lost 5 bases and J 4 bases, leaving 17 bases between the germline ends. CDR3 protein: CASSAHGGAVTEAFF. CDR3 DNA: TGTGCCAGCTCAGCACACGGGGGTGCGGTCACTGAAGCTTTCTTT.

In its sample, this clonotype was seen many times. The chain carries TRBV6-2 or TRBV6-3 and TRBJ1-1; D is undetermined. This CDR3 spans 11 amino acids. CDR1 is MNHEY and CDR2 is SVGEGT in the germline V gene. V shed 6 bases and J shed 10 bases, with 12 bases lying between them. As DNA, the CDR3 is TGTGCCAGCAGCGACGTTTTTGGAGCTTTCTTT. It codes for CASSDVFGAFF.

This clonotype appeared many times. CDR3 in DNA: TGTGCCAGCAGTCGCAATTGGGGGCTAAACACCGGGGAGCTGTTTTTT. Residues: CASSRNWGLNTGELFF. This chain uses TRBV6-5 with TRBJ2-2; possible D gene TRBD1, 6 bases. Germline-derived CDR1 and CDR2 are MNHEY and SVGAGI. This CDR3 is 16 amino acids long. V lost 5 bases and J lost 2, with 15 bases in between.

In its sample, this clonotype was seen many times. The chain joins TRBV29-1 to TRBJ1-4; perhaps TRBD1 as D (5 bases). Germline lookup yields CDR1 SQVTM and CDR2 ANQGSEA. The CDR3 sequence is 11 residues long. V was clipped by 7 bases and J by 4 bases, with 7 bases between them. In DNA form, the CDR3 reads TGCAGCGCTGGACATAATGAAAAACTGTTTTTT. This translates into CSAGHNEKLFF.

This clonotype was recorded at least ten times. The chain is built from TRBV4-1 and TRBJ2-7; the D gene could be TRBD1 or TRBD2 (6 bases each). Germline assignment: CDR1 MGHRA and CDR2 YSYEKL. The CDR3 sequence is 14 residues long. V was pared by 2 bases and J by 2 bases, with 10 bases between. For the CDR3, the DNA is TGCGCCAGCAGCCAACGGGGGCTCCCCTACGAGCAGTACTTC. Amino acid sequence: CASSQRGLPYEQYF.

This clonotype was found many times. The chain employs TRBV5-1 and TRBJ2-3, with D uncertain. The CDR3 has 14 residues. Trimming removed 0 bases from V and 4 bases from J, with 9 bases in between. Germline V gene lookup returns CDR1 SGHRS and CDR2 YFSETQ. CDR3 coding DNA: TGCGCCAGCAGCTTGGAGGACGCGGCAGATACGCAGTATTTT. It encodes CASSLEDAADTQYF.

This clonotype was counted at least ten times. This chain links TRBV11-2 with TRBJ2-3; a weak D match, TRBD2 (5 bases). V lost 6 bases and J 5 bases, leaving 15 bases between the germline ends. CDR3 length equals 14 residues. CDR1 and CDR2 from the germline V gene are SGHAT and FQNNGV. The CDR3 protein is CASRLMAREDTQYF. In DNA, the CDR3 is TGTGCCAGCAGACTAATGGCCCGGGAAGATACGCAGTATTTT.

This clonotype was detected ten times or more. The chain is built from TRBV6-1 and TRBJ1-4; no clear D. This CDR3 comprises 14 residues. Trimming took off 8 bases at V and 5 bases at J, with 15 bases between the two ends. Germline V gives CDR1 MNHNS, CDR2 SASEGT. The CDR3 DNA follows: TGTGCCAGCCTCGAAGGGCCCAGGAATGAAAAACTGTTTTTT. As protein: CASLEGPRNEKLFF.

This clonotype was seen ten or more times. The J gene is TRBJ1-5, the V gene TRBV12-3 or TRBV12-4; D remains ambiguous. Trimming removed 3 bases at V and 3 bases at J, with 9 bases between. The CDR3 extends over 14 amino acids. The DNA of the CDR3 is TGTGCCAGCAGTTTCCCAGGCGCCAATCAGCCCCAGCATTTT. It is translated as CASSFPGANQPQHF.